One and the same sample provided the 13 T cell receptor beta chains below, sequenced in a study of blood T cell repertoires in COVID-19. Profiled with immunoSEQ multiplex PCR; TCRdb holds only in-frame clones, not every one. Of 150,000 to 200,000 clones in the sample, 85% to 90% are singletons; the top ten hold approximately 2.3%. The material sequenced was PBMCs or T cells enriched from blood (not recorded which). The source is a woman aged 40 to 50 with acute COVID-19.

The chain combines TRBV20-1 with TRBJ2-1, with 10 bases lining up with TRBD1. Per the germline V gene, CDR1 is DFQATT and CDR2 is SNEGSKA (reference sequence). The CDR3 contains 11 residues. Trimming took 0 bases from V and 14 from J; bases not matched to a gene: 1. The CDR3 region has the DNA TGCAGTGCTAGAGACGGACAGGGGGAGTTCTTC. It translates to CSARDGQGEFF.

The V call is TRBV4-2, the J call TRBJ2-7, with a tentative D call TRBD1 (7 bases). The CDR3 runs 16 residues. V was clipped by 0 bases and J by 6 bases, with 18 bases between them. Germline-derived CDR1 and CDR2 are LGHNA and YNFKEQ. CDR3 DNA: TGTGCCAGCAGCCAAGATCCAGGGGGAAGGGGAGGCGAGCAGTACTTC. Protein sequence: CASSQDPGGRGGEQYF.

The genes are TRBV5-4 and TRBJ2-5, with 8 bases aligning to TRBD2. This CDR3 comprises 15 residues. Per the germline V gene, CDR1 is SGHNT and CDR2 is YYREEE (reference sequence). The junction had 11 bases not matched to a gene; V was cut back by 5 bases and J by 5 bases. CDR3 sequence (DNA): TGTGCCAGCAGGAACGGAGGGAGCGGGAGTGAGACCCAGTACTTC. Protein: CASRNGGSGSETQYF.

The chain links TRBV5-1 to TRBJ2-7, with 8 nucleotides matching TRBD2. Per germline, CDR1 SGHRS and CDR2 YFSETQ. Unmatched junction bases numbered 9, after V lost 5 bases and J lost 2 bases. This CDR3 has 15 amino acids. The CDR3 DNA follows: TGCGCCAGCAGATCACTAGCGGAGAAAACCTACGAGCAGTACTTC. It translates to CASRSLAEKTYEQYF.

The chain has TRBV5-1 and TRBJ2-1; TRBD2 matches at 11 bases. The CDR3 runs to 16 residues. V dropped 0 bases and J dropped 8; count of bases not matched to a gene: 7. Germline CDR1 is SGHRS and CDR2 is YFSETQ. CDR3 nucleotides: TGCGCCAGCAGCTTGGACCTAGCGGGAGGTAGTGATGAGCAGTTCTTC. Its protein product is CASSLDLAGGSDEQFF.

The chain recombines TRBV19 with TRBJ1-5, with 8 bases identical to TRBD1. Germline CDR1 and CDR2: LNHDA and SQIVND (reference sequence). The J segment lost 0 bases and the V segment lost 4 bases, leaving 2 bases of the junction unmatched. This CDR3 has 15 amino acids. The CDR3 spells CASSNRGYSNQPQHF. CDR3 DNA sequence: TGTGCCAGTAGTAACAGGGGGTATAGCAATCAGCCCCAGCATTTT.

V is TRBV19 and J is TRBJ2-5, with 12 bases aligning to TRBD1. This CDR3 comprises 15 residues. J was trimmed by 5 bases and V by 7 bases; bases with no gene match: 8. The germline gives CDR1 LNHDA, CDR2 SQIVND (reference sequence). Here the CDR3 DNA reads TGTGCCAGTACTCCCGGGACAGGGGGCGGGGAGACCCAGTACTTC. Its translation: CASTPGTGGGETQYF.

The rearrangement uses TRBV5-5 and TRBJ1-2; D remains unclear. The length of the CDR3 is 15 residues. V lost 0 bases, J lost 0 bases, and 9 bases lay in between. The germline gives CDR1 SGHKS, CDR2 YYEKEE (reference sequence). The DNA of the CDR3 is TGTGCCAGCAGCTTGGCCGGGGAAGCTAACTATGGCTACACCTTC. Translating it yields CASSLAGEANYGYTF.

V and J are TRBV7-3 and TRBJ1-1, with 7 bases that match TRBD1. This CDR3 is 13 amino acids long. Unmatched junction bases numbered 4, after V lost 2 bases and J lost 7 bases. Per germline, CDR1 SGHTA and CDR2 FQGTGA. The DNA of the CDR3 is TGTGCCAGCAGCTTACCGGCAGGGGGTGAAGCTTTCTTT. Amino acid sequence: CASSLPAGGEAFF.

The chain links TRBV5-1 to TRBJ2-5, with a possible D match to TRBD2 (5 bases). The V end was cut by 1 base, the J end by 1 base, with 8 bases between. The CDR3 contains 14 residues. Germline-derived CDR1 and CDR2 are SGHRS and YFSETQ. CDR3 DNA: TGCGCCAGCAGCTTGAGACGGGGCCAAGAGACCCAGTACTTC. Residues: CASSLRRGQETQYF.

This sequence joins TRBV7-9 and TRBJ1-2, with 11 bases lining up with TRBD1. The CDR3 length is 19 residues. V lost 7 bases to trimming and J lost 6 bases; unmatched junction nucleotides: 22. Looked up from germline, CDR1 is SEHNR and CDR2 is FQNEAQ (reference sequence). CDR3 in DNA: TGTGCCAGCATCCTACTTAGGACAGGGGGCGTAACAGGAGACGATGGCTACACCTTC. Its translation: CASILLRTGGVTGDDGYTF. The full variable domain, with the rest looked up from reference TRBV7-9 and TRBJ1-2, is DTGVSQNPRHKITKRGQNVTFRCDPISEHNRLYWYRQTLGQGPEFLTYFQNEAQLEKSRLLSDRFSAERPKGSFSTLEIQRTEQGDSAMYLCASILLRTGGVTGDDGYTFGSGTRLTVV.

The genes are TRBV6-2 or TRBV6-3 and TRBJ2-1, with 7 bases that match TRBD2. Per the germline V gene, CDR1 is MNHEY and CDR2 is SVGEGT. The CDR3 runs 14 residues. V lost 5 bases to trimming and J lost 4 bases; unmatched junction nucleotides: 5. CDR3 loop: CASSLAALYNEQFF. CDR3 coding DNA: TGTGCCAGCAGTCTAGCGGCACTTTACAATGAGCAGTTCTTC.

The chain employs TRBV3-1 (or the pseudogene TRBV3-2) and TRBJ1-5; 8 bases are a match to TRBD1. The germline gives CDR1 LGHDT, CDR2 YNNKEL (reference sequence). V lost 1 base and J lost 7; bases outside the gene matches: 6. The CDR3 is 15 amino acids. This chain's CDR3 is CASSQGTGGYQPQHF. The CDR3 DNA is TGTGCCAGCAGCCAAGGAACAGGGGGTTACCAGCCCCAGCATTTT.